The 18 T cell receptor beta chains in this list originate from one sample, sequenced in a study of cytomegalovirus exposure and HLA in healthy donors. A multiplex PCR was run with 60 Vbeta primers and 13 Jbeta primers. Generated by immunoSEQ multiplex PCR, the TCRdb table keeps only in-frame clones and is missing some. The data show 100,000 to 150,000 clones, roughly 83% seen once. The sample consisted of PBMCs. These receptors were collected from a man aged 18-30 years in good health and CMV-seropositive.

The chain employs TRBV4-1 and TRBJ1-6; the match to TRBD1 covers 7 bases. CDR3 length: 15 amino acids. The germline V gene has CDR1 MGHRA and CDR2 YSYEKL. V lost 2 bases and J lost 7; bases outside the gene matches: 5. The CDR3 is CASSQSVQGNSPLHF. For the CDR3, the DNA is TGCGCCAGCAGCCAATCTGTACAGGGGAATTCACCCCTCCACTTT.

CDR3 DNA: TGTGCCAGCAGCGCAAAGACAGGTCAACTCCTCCACTTT. Translating gives CASSAKTGQLLHF. The V gene is TRBV7-3, the J gene TRBJ1-6; D might be TRBD1 (6 bases). The CDR3 extends over 13 amino acids. Trimming took 5 bases from V and 15 from J, leaving 17 bases between them. Germline CDR1 is SGHTA and CDR2 is FQGTGA.

This clone came up a few times. J is TRBJ1-1 and V is TRBV19; D remains ambiguous. In germline, CDR1 is LNHDA, CDR2 SQIVND (reference sequence). CDR3 size: 12 residues. V was clipped by 7 bases and J by 4 bases, with 10 bases between them. This CDR3 is CASKRAGTEAFF. The DNA of the CDR3 is TGTGCCAGTAAGAGGGCAGGCACTGAAGCTTTCTTT.

V and J are TRBV15 and TRBJ2-5; D is perhaps TRBD1 (5 bases). Per the germline V gene, CDR1 is LNHNV and CDR2 is YYDKDF (reference sequence). CDR3 size: 14 residues. V lost 4 bases and J 1 base, leaving 10 bases between the germline ends. CDR3 region: CATSIGALQETQYF. The CDR3 coding sequence is TGTGCCACCAGCATAGGGGCCCTCCAAGAGACCCAGTACTTC.

The chain carries TRBV5-6 and TRBJ1-5; weak D call: TRBD1 (5 bases). The germline V and J ends were trimmed by 2 bases and 2 bases, with 17 bases remaining between them. This CDR3 has 17 residues. The V gene's germline CDR1 is SGHDT and CDR2 YYEEEE. The CDR3 region is CASSFTPMGQGNQPQHF. The CDR3 DNA reads TGTGCCAGCAGCTTTACCCCGATGGGGCAGGGCAATCAGCCCCAGCATTTT.

The gene calls are TRBV10-3 and TRBJ1-5, with 7 bases identical to TRBD1. The CDR3 spans 15 residues. V lost 6 bases, J lost 7 bases, and 12 bases stayed unmatched. Germline CDR1 and CDR2: ENHRY and SYGVKD. The CDR3 here is CAIRASTGDEQPQHF. Written as DNA, the CDR3 is TGTGCCATCAGAGCTTCTACAGGGGACGAACAGCCCCAGCATTTT.

This chain links TRBV11-3 with TRBJ2-2, with D hard to call. Trimming shortened V by 1 base and J by 3 bases, and 12 bases separated the two germline ends. From germline, CDR1 is SGHNT and CDR2 YENEEA. CDR3 size: 16 residues. The CDR3 DNA sequence: TGTGCCAGCAGCTTAGCCCGGTTAACGGACACCGGGGAGCTGTTTTTT. Encoded protein: CASSLARLTDTGELFF.

Here the CDR3 DNA reads TGCGCCAGCAGCAGAATCAGGGGGGATCAGCCCCAGCATTTT. Protein sequence: CASSRIRGDQPQHF. V and J are TRBV4-1 and TRBJ1-5; 7 positions agree with TRBD1. Germline CDR1 and CDR2: MGHRA and YSYEKL. The CDR3 runs 14 residues. V shed 5 bases, J shed 5 bases, and the junction held 6 bases outside the gene matches.

The J gene is TRBJ1-2, the V gene TRBV13; D call uncertain. Looked up from germline, CDR1 is PRHDT and CDR2 is FYEKMQ (reference sequence). This CDR3 is built from 16 residues. The ends were cut back, 0 bases at V and 0 bases at J, with 11 bases in the middle. CDR3 sequence reads: CASSLGHEEPNYGYTF. The DNA for the CDR3 is TGTGCCAGCAGCTTAGGCCATGAGGAGCCTAACTATGGCTACACCTTC.

The V and J genes are TRBV7-9 and TRBJ2-5; TRBD2 aligns across 7 bases. Germline V gene sequence: CDR1 SEHNR, CDR2 FQNEAQ (reference sequence). The trim removed 4 bases at V and 5 bases at J, leaving 10 bases unmatched. CDR3 length equals 15 residues. The CDR3 nucleotides read TGTGCCAGCAGCTCAGGGACTACCCCATGGGAGACCCAGTACTTC. Translation gives CASSSGTTPWETQYF.

The chain uses TRBV9 and TRBJ1-2; D might be TRBD1 (6 bases). The CDR3 sequence is 16 residues long. V shed 0 bases and J shed 2 bases, with 14 bases lying between them. Germline V gene sequence: CDR1 SGDLS, CDR2 YYNGEE. The CDR3 is CASSVVAAGENYGYTF. The CDR3 DNA is TGTGCCAGCAGCGTAGTGGCGGCAGGGGAGAACTATGGCTACACCTTC.

This clone has a single count. The chain carries TRBV7-8 and TRBJ2-7, with 9 bases lining up with TRBD1. CDR1 SGHVS and CDR2 FQNEAQ come from the germline V gene. The CDR3 length is 15 residues. Trimming at V came to 5 bases and at J to 6 bases, leaving 11 bases not matched to a gene. The CDR3 spells CASSPTPGTGTEQYF. CDR3 sequence (DNA): TGTGCCAGCAGCCCGACCCCCGGGACAGGGACCGAGCAGTACTTC.

This clone was detected a few times. V gene TRBV28 combines with J gene TRBJ2-1; 10 bases align to TRBD2. The trim removed 4 bases at V and 0 bases at J, leaving 12 bases unmatched. The CDR3 length is 19 residues. Germline V gives CDR1 MDHEN, CDR2 SYDVKM. The CDR3 region has the DNA TGTGCCAGCAGTTCGTCCCATAGCGGGGGGACGAGCTCCTACAATGAGCAGTTCTTC. It codes for CASSSSHSGGTSSYNEQFF.

The chain is built from TRBV28 and TRBJ2-5, with 10 positions matching TRBD2. V was clipped by 3 bases and J by 0 bases; unmatched bases: 7. CDR1 is MDHEN and CDR2 is SYDVKM in the germline V gene. The CDR3 runs to 17 residues. This CDR3 is CASSFSLAGEHQETQYF. The CDR3 DNA sequence: TGTGCCAGCAGTTTTAGCCTAGCGGGGGAACACCAAGAGACCCAGTACTTC.

The chain joins TRBV5-1 to TRBJ1-2; a possible D gene is TRBD1 (5 bases). There are 12 residues in the CDR3. Germline CDR1 and CDR2: SGHRS and YFSETQ. V shed 4 bases and J shed 3 bases, with 7 bases lying between them. For the CDR3, the DNA is TGCGCCAGCAGCGAACAGGACTATGGCTACACCTTC. Protein: CASSEQDYGYTF.

The V gene is TRBV5-1, the J gene TRBJ2-5, with TRBD2 identical over 7 bases. CDR3 length equals 15 residues. The V segment lost 3 bases and the J segment 11 bases; nucleotides outside the gene matches: 16. Germline loops: CDR1 SGHRS, CDR2 YFSETQ. The CDR3 is CASSWGGSSLGEQYF. Here the CDR3 DNA reads TGCGCCAGCAGCTGGGGGGGTTCTAGCCTGGGGGAGCAGTACTTC.

V is TRBV4-2 and J is TRBJ2-5, with a weak D call TRBD2 (5 bases). Germline CDR1 LGHNA, CDR2 YNFKEQ. The CDR3 has 14 amino acids. V lost 0 bases, J lost 5 bases, and 10 bases lay in between. CDR3 residues: CASSQDSGMETQYF. As DNA, the CDR3 is TGTGCCAGCAGCCAAGATTCGGGGATGGAGACCCAGTACTTC.

The sample holds a few counts of this clone. The same CDR3 is also encoded by other DNA sequences in this sample. This chain links TRBV29-1 with TRBJ1-4, with D perhaps matching TRBD1 (6 bases). The CDR3 has 14 amino acids. Germline V gene data show CDR1 as SQVTM and CDR2 as ANQGSEA. V was clipped by 6 bases and J by 8 bases, with 19 bases between them. The CDR3 DNA sequence: TGCAGCGTGCGGGGGGGCCCAGGAGAAGAAAAACTGTTTTTT. Protein sequence: CSVRGGPGEEKLFF. Based on the CDR3 plus reference TRBV29-1 and TRBJ1-4, the full variable domain is SAVISQKPSRDICQRGTSLTIQCQVDSQVTMMFWYRQQPGQSLTLIATANQGSEATYESGFVIDKFPISRPNLTFSTLTVSNMSPEDSSIYLCSVRGGPGEEKLFFGSGTQLSVL.